This T cell receptor (beta chain) comes out of a study of blood T cell repertoires in COVID-19. For the study at large: Samples representing acute and convalescent COVID-19 were sourced from the United States, Italy and Spain.

Germline CDR1 and CDR2: MDHEN and SYDVKM. The CDR3 runs 16 residues. The trim removed 2 bases at V and 7 bases at J, leaving 11 bases unmatched. Sequenced by immunoSEQ multiplex PCR; TCRdb stores in-frame clones only, minus some. The sample consists of 150,000 to 200,000 clones, about 88% of them appearing once. V usage is TRBV28 and J usage is TRBJ1-2; the match to TRBD1 covers 9 bases. The receptor's source is a woman aged 18-30 years who had recovered from COVID-19. Input material: PBMCs or T cells enriched from blood (not recorded which). CDR3 coding DNA: TGTGCCAGCAGTTTAATCGGGGGACAGGGTTTAAGTGGCTACACCTTC. Its translation: CASSLIGGQGLSGYTF.